Below, 26 T cell receptor beta chains from the same sample are listed, as sequenced in a study of identical twins. MiXCR, run by TCRdb on the 5' RACE reads, gives a single entry per CDR3 protein. Of about 160,000 distinct CDR3 sequences detected, 3.5% appear once; the ten largest clones hold around 8%. The sample comprised memory T cells sorted from blood. The origin of the receptors is a man between 18 and 35 years old in good health.

This clonotype was detected ten times or more. This chain connects TRBV27 to TRBJ2-1; TRBD2 might be the D (6 bases). The CDR3 is 14 amino acids. Deletions cut 2 bases from V and 4 bases from J, with 9 bases between. Looked up from germline, CDR1 is MNHEY and CDR2 is SMNVEV (reference sequence). The chain's CDR3 is CASSLASVYNEQFF. In DNA, the CDR3 is TGTGCCAGCAGTTTAGCTAGCGTTTACAATGAGCAGTTCTTC.

This clonotype was seen many times. This chain connects TRBV11-1 to TRBJ1-1, with a weak D call TRBD1 (6 bases). The germline V gene encodes CDR1 SGHAT and CDR2 FQDESV (reference sequence). The CDR3 extends over 17 amino acids. V lost 5 bases and J lost 1, with 20 bases in between. CDR3 sequence reads: CASSHDVGQRANTEAFF. For the CDR3, the DNA is TGTGCCAGCAGCCATGATGTCGGACAGCGAGCGAACACTGAAGCTTTCTTT. Complete variable domain (other parts from reference TRBV11-1 and TRBJ1-1): EAEVAQSPRYKITEKSQAVAFWCDPISGHATLYWYRQILGQGPELLVQFQDESVVDDSQLPKDRFSAERLKGVDSTLKIQPAELGDSAMYLCASSHDVGQRANTEAFFGQGTRLTVV.

This clonotype was found many times. The chain employs TRBV14 and TRBJ2-2; 7 bases fit TRBD1. With V trimmed by 3 bases and J by 0 bases, 1 base remained unmatched. The germline V gene encodes CDR1 SGHDN and CDR2 FVKESK. The CDR3 spans 15 residues. The CDR3 DNA reads TGTGCCAGCAGCCAGACAGGGACGAACACCGGGGAGCTGTTTTTT. It codes for CASSQTGTNTGELFF.

This clonotype was observed at least ten times. The chain combines TRBV20-1 with TRBJ2-4; 9 bases align to TRBD2. The CDR3 totals 15 residues. V lost 6 bases and J lost 2; bases outside the gene matches: 8. The germline V gene has CDR1 DFQATT and CDR2 SNEGSKA (reference sequence). The CDR3 DNA reads as TGCAGTGCCAATAGCGGGAGTAAGACCAAAAACATTCAGTACTTC. Amino acids: CSANSGSKTKNIQYF.

This clonotype has ten or more counts. The gene calls are TRBV12-3 or TRBV12-4 and TRBJ2-1, with D perhaps TRBD2 (5 bases). The CDR3 has 13 amino acids. V lost 6 bases and J lost 5, with 11 bases in between. CDR3 in DNA: TGTGCCAGCAGGGAGGCTAGGGACAATGAGCAGTTCTTC. It encodes CASREARDNEQFF.

This sequence joins TRBV11-2 and TRBJ2-7; 10 bases agree with TRBD2. V shed 2 bases, J shed 8 bases, and the junction held 6 bases outside the gene matches. Germline CDR1 is SGHAT and CDR2 is FQNNGV. There are 14 residues in the CDR3. CDR3 bases: TGTGCCAGCAGCTTAAGTAGCGGGAGGACTAAGCAGTACGTC. Translation: CASSLSSGRTKQYV.

Ten or more counts support this clonotype. This chain connects TRBV6-1 to TRBJ2-7; D is unclear. The CDR3 runs 16 residues. The V and J ends lost 6 bases and 0 bases respectively, with 18 bases between them. Germline V CDR1 and CDR2: MNHNS, SASEGT. CDR3: CASSPRLRSASYEQYF. In DNA form, the CDR3 reads TGTGCCAGCAGCCCACGCCTCAGGTCGGCCTCCTACGAGCAGTACTTC.

At least ten counts were recorded for this clonotype. The genes are TRBV7-8 and TRBJ2-5; 9 bases fit TRBD1. This CDR3 is 16 amino acids long. J gave up 3 bases and V 5 bases, and 10 bases lay outside the gene matches. The germline V gene encodes CDR1 SGHVS and CDR2 FQNEAQ. CDR3 loop: CASSIISRDREETQYF. The CDR3 DNA sequence: TGTGCCAGCAGCATTATATCCCGGGACAGGGAAGAGACCCAGTACTTC.

This clonotype came up many times. The V and J genes are TRBV12-5 and TRBJ2-3; TRBD2 aligns across 10 bases. The germline V gene has CDR1 LGHNT and CDR2 FRNRAP. CDR3 length equals 17 residues. V was clipped by 1 base and J by 4 bases; unmatched bases: 8. The DNA for the CDR3 is TGTGCTAGTGGTTTGGCCCCGATAGCGGGAGGAGCAGATACGCAGTATTTT. The encoded protein is CASGLAPIAGGADTQYF. The full variable domain, completed using reference TRBV12-5 and TRBJ2-3, is DARVTQTPRHKVTEMGQEVTMRCQPILGHNTVFWYRQTMMQGLELLAYFRNRAPLDDSGMPKDRFSAEMPDATLATLKIQPSEPRDSAVYFCASGLAPIAGGADTQYFGPGTRLTVL.

This clonotype has a count of ten or more. The chain carries TRBV11-2 and TRBJ2-5; no firm D call. Germline-derived CDR1 and CDR2 are SGHAT and FQNNGV. The V end was cut by 5 bases, the J end by 5 bases, with 15 bases between. CDR3 size: 14 residues. As DNA, the CDR3 is TGTGCCAGCAGCCACCTCGGAGAAGGGGAGACCCAGTACTTC. It codes for CASSHLGEGETQYF.

The V and J genes are TRBV6-5 and TRBJ2-6; D gene uncertain. The V end was cut by 6 bases, the J end by 0 bases, with 9 bases between. In germline, CDR1 is MNHEY, CDR2 SVGAGI. The CDR3 sequence is 15 residues long. This CDR3 reads CASRLRDSGANVLTF. The CDR3 DNA sequence: TGTGCCAGCAGATTAAGGGACTCTGGGGCCAACGTCCTGACTTTC.

This clonotype was detected ten times or more. The V call is TRBV11-2, the J call TRBJ1-2, with a weak D call TRBD1 (6 bases). V was cut by 5 bases and J by 7 bases, with 11 bases left in between. This CDR3 has 12 residues. The germline V gene encodes CDR1 SGHAT and CDR2 FQNNGV. The CDR3 DNA follows: TGTGCCAGCAGCCTCATGGGGGCTGGCTACACCTTC. It yields the protein CASSLMGAGYTF.

This clonotype has a handful of counts. The rearrangement uses TRBV12-3 or TRBV12-4 and TRBJ2-1, with D possibly being TRBD2 (6 bases). Trimming stripped 7 bases from V and 7 bases from J, with 20 bases between. The CDR3 length is 15 residues. In DNA, the CDR3 is TGTGCCAGCACCCTCGGGGGACCGAGAAATAATGAGCAGTTCTTC. This gives the protein CASTLGGPRNNEQFF.

This clonotype was detected ten times or more. The V call is TRBV5-6, the J call TRBJ1-6; D might be TRBD1 (6 bases). CDR1 SGHDT and CDR2 YYEEEE come from the germline V gene. CDR3 length: 15 amino acids. Trimming removed 0 bases from V and 7 bases from J, with 11 bases in between. The CDR3 nucleotides are TGTGCCAGCAGCTTGGGATGGGGGCCCAATTCACCCCTCCACTTT. Amino acid sequence: CASSLGWGPNSPLHF. Combining the CDR3 with reference TRBV5-6 and TRBJ1-6 gives the whole variable domain DAGVTQSPTHLIKTRGQQVTLRCSPKSGHDTVSWYQQALGQGPQFIFQYYEEEERQRGNFPDRFSGHQFPNYSSELNVNALLLGDSALYLCASSLGWGPNSPLHFGNGTRLTVT.

This clonotype was counted many times. The chain recombines TRBV12-3 or TRBV12-4 with TRBJ2-1; 11 bases align to TRBD2. Germline trimming cut 3 bases from V and 8 bases from J; bases unmatched to any gene: 6. The CDR3 consists of 15 residues. The CDR3 nucleotides are TGTGCCAGCAGTTTTAGCGGGAGGGCCGGCTATGAGCAGTTCTTC. Amino acids: CASSFSGRAGYEQFF.

In its sample, this clonotype was seen many times. The chain has TRBV3-1 and TRBJ2-2; D is unresolved. This CDR3 region has 17 residues. Germline CDR1 reads LGHDT; CDR2 reads YNNKEL (reference sequence). V was shortened by 1 base and J by 4 bases, with 16 bases between the two germline ends. The CDR3 DNA reads as TGTGCCAGCAGCCAAGCCCTGAGGAGACTGATCACCGGGGAGCTGTTTTTT. Translated, it gives CASSQALRRLITGELFF. The full variable domain, with the rest looked up from reference TRBV3-1 and TRBJ2-2, is DTAVSQTPKYLVTQMGNDKSIKCEQNLGHDTMYWYKQDSKKFLKIMFSYNNKELIINETVPNRFSPKSPDKAHLNLHINSLELGDSAVYFCASSQALRRLITGELFFGEGSRLTVL.

V is TRBV6-5 and J is TRBJ2-7, with unresolved D. Per the germline V gene, CDR1 is MNHEY and CDR2 is SVGAGI. The CDR3 has 14 amino acids. The germline V and J ends were trimmed by 3 bases and 0 bases, with 9 bases remaining between them. The CDR3 loop reads CASSYERYSYEQYF. In DNA form, the CDR3 reads TGTGCCAGCAGTTATGAAAGATACTCCTACGAGCAGTACTTC.

At least ten counts were recorded for this clonotype. The chain combines TRBV29-1 with TRBJ2-5; a possible D gene is TRBD1 (6 bases). The V gene's germline CDR1 is SQVTM and CDR2 ANQGSEA. Trimming left V 6 bases short and J 2 bases short, with 16 bases between. This CDR3 has 14 residues. CDR3 nucleotides: TGCAGCGTACAACCAGGACAGTTTCAAGAGACCCAGTACTTC. Translated: CSVQPGQFQETQYF.

In this sample, this clonotype turned up many times. The junction differs from germline at one of its ends, possibly a read error. The chain couples TRBV7-2 to TRBJ2-5; unclear D gene. The CDR3 is 13 amino acids. The germline gives CDR1 SGHTA, CDR2 FQGNSA. The CDR3 is CACSSRGQETQYF. The CDR3 DNA reads as TGTGCCTGCAGCTCACGCGGCCAAGAGACCCAGTACTTC.

This clonotype showed up many times. The J gene is TRBJ2-3, the V gene TRBV12-3 or TRBV12-4, with D tentatively TRBD1 (5 bases). The CDR3 is 15 residues long. V lost 6 bases to trimming and J lost 3 bases, with 16 bases between them. The CDR3 protein is CASSGQGAFTDTQYF. The CDR3 DNA reads as TGTGCCAGCAGCGGCCAAGGGGCGTTTACAGATACGCAGTATTTT.

This clonotype was counted many times. The rearrangement uses TRBV7-9 and TRBJ1-2; the D gene is possibly TRBD1 (6 bases). The CDR3 contains 13 residues. Germline CDR1 and CDR2: SEHNR and FQNEAQ (reference sequence). Trimming took off 3 bases at V and 5 bases at J, with 10 bases between the two ends. CDR3 coding DNA: TGTGCCAGCAGCTTTGTACAGGGATATGGCTACACCTTC. Translation gives CASSFVQGYGYTF.

This clonotype was recorded many times. CDR3 coding DNA: TGTGCCAGCAGTTTTGGGACAGGGGCAAATCAGCCCCAGCATTTT. Encoded protein: CASSFGTGANQPQHF. The chain carries TRBV12-3 or TRBV12-4 and TRBJ1-5; 10 positions agree with TRBD1. V trimming: 3 bases; J trimming: 4 bases; junction bases outside the gene matches: 3. This CDR3 is 15 amino acids long.

This clonotype was recorded many times. The V and J genes are TRBV7-2 and TRBJ2-3; D may be TRBD2 (5 bases). The germline V gene has CDR1 SGHTA and CDR2 FQGNSA. The CDR3 covers 15 residues. The germline V and J ends were trimmed by 4 bases and 4 bases, with 15 bases remaining between them. In DNA, the CDR3 is TGTGCCAGCAGCTCCCAAGCGGTGCGGGCAGATACGCAGTATTTT. This codes for CASSSQAVRADTQYF. The full variable domain, its missing parts supplied by reference TRBV7-2 and TRBJ2-3, is GAGVSQSPSNKVTEKGKDVELRCDPISGHTALYWYRQSLGQGLEFLIYFQGNSAPDKSGLPSDRFSAERTGGSVSTLTIQRTQQEDSAVYLCASSSQAVRADTQYFGPGTRLTVL.

This clonotype was picked up many times. The V and J genes are TRBV12-3 or TRBV12-4 and TRBJ2-5; D is unclear. The CDR3 has 11 residues. The V gene lost 5 bases and the J gene lost 5 bases, with 6 bases spanning the gap. CDR3 sequence reads: CASSPYETQYF. DNA for the CDR3: TGTGCCAGCAGTCCCTACGAGACCCAGTACTTC.

This clonotype was seen ten or more times. This chain joins TRBV12-3 or TRBV12-4 and TRBJ2-5; unclear D gene. The CDR3 contains 13 residues. V dropped 3 bases and J dropped 3 bases, with 8 bases sitting between them. For the CDR3, the DNA is TGTGCCAGCAGTTTCCAAGGGAAAGAGACCCAGTACTTC. As protein: CASSFQGKETQYF.

Many counts were recorded for this clonotype. The chain joins TRBV24-1 to TRBJ2-3; TRBD1 is a possible D gene (6 bases). The CDR3 has 15 amino acids. CDR1 and CDR2 (germline): KGHDR, SFDVKD. Trimming cost V 2 bases and J 6 bases, with 14 bases left between them. This CDR3 is CATSDSDHTGDTQYF. DNA of the CDR3: TGTGCCACCAGTGATTCGGATCATACAGGGGATACGCAGTATTTT.